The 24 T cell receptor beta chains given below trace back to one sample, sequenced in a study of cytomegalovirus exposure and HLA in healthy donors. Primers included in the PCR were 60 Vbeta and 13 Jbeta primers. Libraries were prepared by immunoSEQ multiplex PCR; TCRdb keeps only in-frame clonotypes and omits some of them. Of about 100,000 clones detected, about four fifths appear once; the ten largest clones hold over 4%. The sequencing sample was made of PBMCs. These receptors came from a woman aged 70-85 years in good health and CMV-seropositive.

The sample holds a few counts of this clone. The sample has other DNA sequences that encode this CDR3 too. The CDR3 spells CASSFNRGNEQFF. The CDR3 bases are TGTGCCAGCAGCTTTAACAGGGGGAATGAGCAGTTCTTC. The chain is built from TRBV7-8 and TRBJ2-1; 8 bases agree with TRBD1. This CDR3 comprises 13 residues. With 3 bases clipped from V and 7 bases from J, the junction kept 2 bases outside the gene matches. Per the germline V gene, CDR1 is SGHVS and CDR2 is FQNEAQ.

The DNA of the CDR3 is TGTGCCAGCCTGTGGGCGGGGGGAAGGTACGAGCAGTACTTC. It translates to CASLWAGGRYEQYF. This chain uses TRBV21-1 with TRBJ2-7; the table assigns TRBD2, which was not confirmed against the DNA. TRBV21-1 is shown as a pseudogene. CDR3 length: 14 residues.

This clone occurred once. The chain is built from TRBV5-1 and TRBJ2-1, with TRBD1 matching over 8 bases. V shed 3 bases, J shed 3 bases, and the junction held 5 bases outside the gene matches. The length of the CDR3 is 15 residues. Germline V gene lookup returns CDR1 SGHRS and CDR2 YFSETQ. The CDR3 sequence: CASSSQGADYNEQFF. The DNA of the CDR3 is TGCGCCAGCAGCTCCCAGGGGGCGGACTACAATGAGCAGTTCTTC.

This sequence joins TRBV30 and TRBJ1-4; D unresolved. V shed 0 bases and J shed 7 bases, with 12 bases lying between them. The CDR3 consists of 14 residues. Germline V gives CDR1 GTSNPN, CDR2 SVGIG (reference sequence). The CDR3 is CAWSVSRESEKLFF. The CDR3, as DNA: TGTGCCTGGAGTGTATCCCGGGAAAGTGAAAAACTGTTTTTT.

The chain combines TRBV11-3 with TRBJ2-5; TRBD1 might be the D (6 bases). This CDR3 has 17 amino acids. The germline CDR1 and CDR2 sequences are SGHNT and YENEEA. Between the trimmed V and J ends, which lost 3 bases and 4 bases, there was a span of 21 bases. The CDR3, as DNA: TGTGCCAGCAGCTTGGAATTGGGGTTGGGGGCCGTAGAGACCCAGTACTTC. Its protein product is CASSLELGLGAVETQYF.

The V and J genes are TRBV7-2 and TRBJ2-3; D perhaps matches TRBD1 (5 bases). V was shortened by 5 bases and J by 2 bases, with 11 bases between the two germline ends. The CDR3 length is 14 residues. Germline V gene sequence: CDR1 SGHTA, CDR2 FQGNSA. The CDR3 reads CASSHRFYTDTQYF. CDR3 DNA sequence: TGTGCCAGCAGCCACAGGTTTTACACAGATACGCAGTATTTT.

The CDR3 protein is CASSPGGGAQPQHF. The CDR3 DNA reads as TGTGCCAGCTCACCGGGGGGGGGCGCACAGCCCCAGCATTTT. V is TRBV18 and J is TRBJ1-5, with D maybe TRBD1 (6 bases). The CDR3 spans 14 residues. Trimming removed 3 bases from V and 7 bases from J, with 13 bases in between. Germline lookup yields CDR1 KGHSH and CDR2 LQKENI.

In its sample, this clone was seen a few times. The DNA for the CDR3 is TGCGCCAGCAGCCAGCCGAGGGCCTCCTACGAGCAGTACTTC. Protein sequence: CASSQPRASYEQYF. The chain couples TRBV4-1 to TRBJ2-7, with D maybe TRBD2 (5 bases). The CDR3 contains 14 residues. V shed 3 bases and J shed 0 bases, with 9 bases lying between them. Germline assignment: CDR1 MGHRA and CDR2 YSYEKL.

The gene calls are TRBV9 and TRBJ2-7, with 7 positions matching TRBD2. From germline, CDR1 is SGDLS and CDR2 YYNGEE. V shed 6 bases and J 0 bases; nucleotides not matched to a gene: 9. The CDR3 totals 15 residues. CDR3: CASTIKLAFSYEQYF. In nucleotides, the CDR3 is TGTGCCAGCACCATTAAACTAGCGTTCTCCTACGAGCAGTACTTC. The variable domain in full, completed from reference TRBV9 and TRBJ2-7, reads DSGVTQTPKHLITATGQRVTLRCSPRSGDLSVYWYQQSLDQGLQFLIQYYNGEERAKGNILERFSAQQFPDLHSELNLSSLELGDSALYFCASTIKLAFSYEQYFGPGTRLTVT.

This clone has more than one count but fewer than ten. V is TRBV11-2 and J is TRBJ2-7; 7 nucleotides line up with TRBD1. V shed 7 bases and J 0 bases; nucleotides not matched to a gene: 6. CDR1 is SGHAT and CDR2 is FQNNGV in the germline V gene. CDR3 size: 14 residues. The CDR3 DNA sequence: TGTGCCAGCAACAGGGGCCTTAGCTCCTACGAGCAGTACTTC. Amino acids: CASNRGLSSYEQYF.

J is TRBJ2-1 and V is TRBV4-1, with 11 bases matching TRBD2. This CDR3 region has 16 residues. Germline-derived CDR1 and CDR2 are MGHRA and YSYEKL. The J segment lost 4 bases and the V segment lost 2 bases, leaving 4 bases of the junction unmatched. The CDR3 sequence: CASSQLGLAEYNEQFF. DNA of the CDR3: TGCGCCAGCAGCCAATTGGGACTAGCGGAATACAATGAGCAGTTCTTC.

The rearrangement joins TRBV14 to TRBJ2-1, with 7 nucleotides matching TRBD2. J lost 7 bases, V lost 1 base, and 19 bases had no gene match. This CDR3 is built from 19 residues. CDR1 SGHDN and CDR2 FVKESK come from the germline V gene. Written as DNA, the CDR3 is TGTGCCAGCAGCCAAGCCTTGCCTCGTGCTTGGGGGGGGTCGAATGAGCAGTTCTTC. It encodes CASSQALPRAWGGSNEQFF.

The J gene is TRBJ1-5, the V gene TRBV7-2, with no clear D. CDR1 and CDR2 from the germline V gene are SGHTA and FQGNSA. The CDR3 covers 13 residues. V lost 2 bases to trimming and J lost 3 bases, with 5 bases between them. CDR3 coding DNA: TGTGCCAGCAGCTTAATTTACAATCAGCCCCAGCATTTT. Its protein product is CASSLIYNQPQHF.

The CDR3 loop is CASSLQGFRYEQYF. The CDR3 DNA is TGTGCCAGCAGCCTTCAGGGGTTCCGCTACGAGCAGTACTTC. V and J are TRBV5-6 and TRBJ2-5, with a possible D match to TRBD1 (6 bases). The J call may be incorrect, as the DNA end agrees better with TRBJ2-7. The CDR3 has 14 amino acids. The V gene's germline CDR1 is SGHDT and CDR2 YYEEEE.

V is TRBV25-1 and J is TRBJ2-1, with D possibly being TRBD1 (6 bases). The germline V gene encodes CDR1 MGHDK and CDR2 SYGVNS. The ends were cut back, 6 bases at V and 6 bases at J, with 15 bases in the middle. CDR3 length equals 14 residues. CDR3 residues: CASSLEGVGNEQFF. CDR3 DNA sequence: TGTGCCAGCAGCCTAGAGGGGGTTGGCAATGAGCAGTTCTTC.

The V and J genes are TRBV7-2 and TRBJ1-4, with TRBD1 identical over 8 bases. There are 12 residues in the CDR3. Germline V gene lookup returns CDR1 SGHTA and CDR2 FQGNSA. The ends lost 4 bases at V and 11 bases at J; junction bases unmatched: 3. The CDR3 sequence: CASSSYRGKLFF. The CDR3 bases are TGTGCCAGCAGCTCTTACAGGGGGAAACTGTTTTTT.

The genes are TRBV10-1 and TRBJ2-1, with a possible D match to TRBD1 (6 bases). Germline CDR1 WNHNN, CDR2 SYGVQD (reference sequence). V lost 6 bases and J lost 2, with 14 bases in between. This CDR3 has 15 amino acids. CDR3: CASSKTGIPYNEQFF. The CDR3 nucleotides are TGCGCCAGCAGCAAAACAGGGATCCCCTACAATGAGCAGTTCTTC.

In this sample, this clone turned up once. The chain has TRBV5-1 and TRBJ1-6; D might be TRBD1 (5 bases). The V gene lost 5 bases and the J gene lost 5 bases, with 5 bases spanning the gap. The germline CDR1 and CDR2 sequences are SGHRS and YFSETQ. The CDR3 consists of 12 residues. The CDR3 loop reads CASRTDNSPLHF. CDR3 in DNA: TGCGCCAGCAGGACAGATAATTCACCCCTCCACTTT.

The CDR3 sequence is CASSSLAESSYNEQFF. The CDR3 DNA sequence: TGTGCCAGCAGTTCTTTAGCTGAGAGCTCCTACAATGAGCAGTTCTTC. The chain joins TRBV28 to TRBJ2-1; D is unresolved. The CDR3 spans 16 residues. The germline V and J ends were trimmed by 4 bases and 0 bases, with 13 bases remaining between them. Germline CDR1 MDHEN, CDR2 SYDVKM.

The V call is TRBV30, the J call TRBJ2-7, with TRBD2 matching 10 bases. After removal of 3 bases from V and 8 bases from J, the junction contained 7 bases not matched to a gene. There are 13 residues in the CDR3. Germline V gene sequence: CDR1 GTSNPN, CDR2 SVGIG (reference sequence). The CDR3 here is CAWRASGSDKQYF. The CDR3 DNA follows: TGTGCCTGGAGGGCTAGCGGGAGTGATAAGCAGTACTTC. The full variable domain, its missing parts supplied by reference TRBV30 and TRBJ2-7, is SQTIHQWPATLVQPVGSPLSLECTVEGTSNPNLYWYRQAAGRGLQLLFYSVGIGQISSEVPQNLSASRPQDRQFILSSKKLLLSDSGFYLCAWRASGSDKQYFGPGTRLTVT.

The chain's CDR3 is CSAFRDRSTDTQYF. Here the CDR3 DNA reads TGCAGCGCCTTCCGGGACAGAAGCACAGATACGCAGTATTTT. The genes are TRBV29-1 and TRBJ2-3; 7 bases align to TRBD1. The CDR3 covers 14 residues. V was pared by 7 bases and J by 0 bases, with 7 bases of the junction left unmatched. The germline V gene encodes CDR1 SQVTM and CDR2 ANQGSEA.

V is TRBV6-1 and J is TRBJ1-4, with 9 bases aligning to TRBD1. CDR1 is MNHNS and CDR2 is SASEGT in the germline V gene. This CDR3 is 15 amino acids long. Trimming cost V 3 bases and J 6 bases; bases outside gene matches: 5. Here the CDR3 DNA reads TGTGCCAGCAGTGAGACAGGGGGGCTATATGAAAAACTGTTTTTT. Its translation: CASSETGGLYEKLFF.

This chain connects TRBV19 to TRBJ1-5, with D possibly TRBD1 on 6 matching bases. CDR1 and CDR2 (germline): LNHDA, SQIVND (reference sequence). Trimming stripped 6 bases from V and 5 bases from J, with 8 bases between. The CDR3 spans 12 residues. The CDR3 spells CASSRGHQPQHF. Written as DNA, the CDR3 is TGTGCCAGTAGCAGGGGTCATCAGCCCCAGCATTTT. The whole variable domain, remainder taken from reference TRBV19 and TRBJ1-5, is DGGITQSPKYLFRKEGQNVTLSCEQNLNHDAMYWYRQDPGQGLRLIYYSQIVNDFQKGDIAEGYSVSREKKESFPLTVTSAQKNPTAFYLCASSRGHQPQHFGDGTRLSIL.

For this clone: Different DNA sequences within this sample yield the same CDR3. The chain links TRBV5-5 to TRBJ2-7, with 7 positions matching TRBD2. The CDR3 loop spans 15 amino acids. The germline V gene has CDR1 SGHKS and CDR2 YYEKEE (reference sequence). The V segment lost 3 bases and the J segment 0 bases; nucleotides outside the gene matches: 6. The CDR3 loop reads CASSSSGIRSYEQYF. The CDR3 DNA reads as TGTGCCAGCAGCTCCAGCGGGATACGCTCCTACGAGCAGTACTTC.